This T cell receptor beta chain derives from a study of blood T cell repertoires in COVID-19. Study overall: The United States, Italy and Spain provided the acute and convalescent COVID-19 samples.

The CDR3 runs 12 residues. Study members were between roughly 18 and 90 years old and lived in approximately 25 US regions. Categorization into cohorts depended on clinical history that participants reported. Methods used by the authors: By means of reference gene primer amplification, nucleated cell counts were estimated. Data came from immunoSEQ multiplex PCR; TCRdb stores just in-frame clones and leaves some out. The V and J calls and the clone size are those of that table, but D and trimming were determined from the DNA. The data hold about 410,000 clones, with 90% observed a single time. The sample was PBMCs or T cells enriched from blood (not recorded which). The chain carries TRBV12-2 and TRBJ2-1; the table names TRBD2, a call not compared with the DNA. TRBV12-2 is a pseudogene segment. This receptor was taken from a man younger than 35 who had recovered from COVID-19. CDR3 loop: CASRPGGTPRFF. CDR3 nucleotides: TGTGCAAGTCGTCCCGGAGGGACTCCTCGGTTCTTC.